The 27 T cell receptor beta chains below all came from one sample that was sequenced in a study of blood T cell repertoires in COVID-19 (dated by TCRdb to the early 2020s). Libraries were constructed by the immunoSEQ multiplex PCR assay. Entries here come from immuneACCESS through TCRdb and include only in-frame sequences with V and J called. Some clones fail to appear in such tables; in the studies checked, an unresolved V gene covers under half of the shortfall, and the cause of the remainder is unknown. The sample profile shows tens of thousands of clones; approximately 86% of them were found once. About 2.9% of the sample comes from the top ten. Input material: peripheral blood. These receptors all come from a woman in her forties or fifties with active or convalescent COVID-19.

V gene TRBV6-5 combines with J gene TRBJ1-2, with TRBD1 identical over 7 bases. Per the germline V gene, CDR1 is MNHEY and CDR2 is SVGAGI. Germline trimming cut 6 bases from V and 2 bases from J; bases unmatched to any gene: 3. This CDR3 has 13 amino acids. This chain's CDR3 is CASRMDRNYGYTF. In DNA form, the CDR3 reads TGTGCCAGCAGGATGGACAGGAACTATGGCTACACCTTC.

This clone occurred a few times. The chain joins TRBV5-1 to TRBJ1-1, with 9 bases matching TRBD1. Germline trimming cut 7 bases from V and 1 base from J; bases unmatched to any gene: 2. The CDR3 is 13 amino acids. Germline assignment: CDR1 SGHRS and CDR2 YFSETQ. The CDR3 protein is CASGTGWNTEAFF. The CDR3 region has the DNA TGCGCCAGCGGGACAGGGTGGAACACTGAAGCTTTCTTT.

The V and J genes are TRBV27 and TRBJ2-7; 8 bases fit TRBD2. V lost 2 bases to trimming and J lost 5 bases; unmatched junction nucleotides: 11. The CDR3 length is 16 residues. Germline lookup yields CDR1 MNHEY and CDR2 SMNVEV (reference sequence). CDR3 residues: CASSLAPGGQSDEQYF. The CDR3 DNA sequence: TGTGCCAGCAGTTTAGCCCCGGGGGGGCAGTCTGACGAGCAGTACTTC.

The chain couples TRBV28 to TRBJ2-7; no definite D call. With 4 bases removed from V and 0 bases from J, the gap between germline ends came to 4 bases. The CDR3 is 12 residues long. Germline values: CDR1 MDHEN, CDR2 SYDVKM. The chain's CDR3 is CASSSSSYEQYF. CDR3 DNA: TGTGCCAGCAGTTCCTCCTCCTACGAGCAGTACTTC.

This chain uses TRBV6-6 with TRBJ1-1; D ambiguous. The CDR3 runs 13 residues. Germline loops: CDR1 MNHNY, CDR2 SVGAGI (reference sequence). Trimming cost V 0 bases and J 5 bases, with 7 bases left between them. In DNA, the CDR3 is TGTGCCAGCAGTTACTCGCGAGGTACTGAAGCTTTCTTT. Translated: CASSYSRGTEAFF.

A single count supports this clone. This sequence joins TRBV7-3 and TRBJ2-7, with a weak D call TRBD1 (5 bases). Germline V gene lookup returns CDR1 SGHTA and CDR2 FQGTGA. There are 15 residues in the CDR3. Trimming took 8 bases from V and 0 from J, leaving 17 bases between them. In DNA form, the CDR3 reads TGTGCCAGCCGAGTGGAAGGGCAGGGCTCCTACGAGCAGTACTTC. Its translation: CASRVEGQGSYEQYF.

The sample holds a few counts of this clone. The V and J genes are TRBV7-3 and TRBJ2-1; D might be TRBD1 (5 bases). CDR3 length: 12 amino acids. Per the germline V gene, CDR1 is SGHTA and CDR2 is FQGTGA. The V end lost 5 bases, the J end lost 9 bases, and 11 bases lay between the germline ends. The CDR3 DNA is TGTGCCAGCAGCCGGCAGGGCACTGAGCAGTTCTTC. Translated, it gives CASSRQGTEQFF.

The rearrangement joins TRBV19 to TRBJ2-3, with 13 positions matching TRBD2. The germline gives CDR1 LNHDA, CDR2 SQIVND (reference sequence). The CDR3 consists of 16 residues. V dropped 11 bases and J dropped 6; count of bases not matched to a gene: 14. The CDR3 spells CACSLTSGGAGDTQYF. As DNA, the CDR3 is TGTGCCTGCTCCCTTACTAGCGGGGGGGCCGGGGATACGCAGTATTTT.

V and J are TRBV6-2 or TRBV6-3 and TRBJ2-3, with D tentatively TRBD1 (5 bases). CDR1 and CDR2 from the germline V gene are MNHEY and SVGEGT. This CDR3 is built from 14 residues. V lost 2 bases to trimming and J lost 4 bases, with 10 bases between them. This CDR3 is CASSYGRVADTQYF. Written as DNA, the CDR3 is TGTGCCAGCAGTTACGGCAGGGTTGCAGATACGCAGTATTTT.

The chain has TRBV9 and TRBJ1-2; 9 bases match TRBD1. CDR1 SGDLS and CDR2 YYNGEE come from the germline V gene. The CDR3 spans 13 residues. The V and J ends lost 4 bases and 4 bases, in that order; junction bases with no gene match: 2. The chain's CDR3 is CASSPGQGYGYTF. Written as DNA, the CDR3 is TGTGCCAGCAGCCCGGGACAGGGCTATGGCTACACCTTC. Full variable domain (remainder filled in from reference TRBV9 and TRBJ1-2): DSGVTQTPKHLITATGQRVTLRCSPRSGDLSVYWYQQSLDQGLQFLIQYYNGEERAKGNILERFSAQQFPDLHSELNLSSLELGDSALYFCASSPGQGYGYTFGSGTRLTVV.

The chain is built from TRBV28 and TRBJ1-1; D is uncertain. Germline CDR1 and CDR2: MDHEN and SYDVKM. The V end lost 6 bases, the J end lost 3 bases, and 14 bases lay between the germline ends. This CDR3 region has 14 residues. CDR3 nucleotide sequence: TGTGCCAGCAGCACTTTTGGACTCGACACTGAAGCTTTCTTT. It translates to CASSTFGLDTEAFF. Full variable domain (missing parts from reference TRBV28 and TRBJ1-1): DVKVTQSSRYLVKRTGEKVFLECVQDMDHENMFWYRQDPGLGLRLIYFSYDVKMKEKGDIPEGYSVSREKKERFSLILESASTNQTSMYLCASSTFGLDTEAFFGQGTRLTVV.

This rearrangement joins TRBV5-1 to TRBJ2-3, with 9 bases lining up with TRBD2. The germline CDR1 and CDR2 sequences are SGHRS and YFSETQ. The CDR3 runs to 17 residues. V lost 0 bases and J lost 11; bases outside the gene matches: 16. CDR3 sequence reads: CASSLAIAGALGGGQYF. In nucleotides, the CDR3 is TGCGCCAGCAGCTTGGCCATAGCGGGGGCCCTCGGAGGGGGGCAGTATTTT.

The chain joins TRBV25-1 to TRBJ2-2; D is ambiguous. Germline CDR1 and CDR2: MGHDK and SYGVNS. The CDR3 contains 14 residues. With 4 bases removed from V and 2 bases from J, the gap between germline ends came to 8 bases. The CDR3 region has the DNA TGTGCCAGCAGTGGTTACATAAACACCGGGGAGCTGTTTTTT. This encodes CASSGYINTGELFF. The full variable domain, its missing parts supplied by reference TRBV25-1 and TRBJ2-2, is EADIYQTPRYLVIGTGKKITLECSQTMGHDKMYWYQQDPGMELHLIHYSYGVNSTEKGDLSSESTVSRIRTEHFPLTLESARPSHTSQYLCASSGYINTGELFFGEGSRLTVL.

This chain connects TRBV2 to TRBJ1-3; tentatively, D is TRBD1 (6 bases). Per the germline V gene, CDR1 is SNHLY and CDR2 is FYNNEI. The CDR3 spans 16 residues. The V end was cut by 5 bases, the J end by 0 bases, with 14 bases between. CDR3 in amino acids: CASSPRQVPSGNTIYF. The CDR3 DNA reads as TGTGCCAGCAGTCCCCGACAGGTTCCCTCTGGAAACACCATATATTTT.

J is TRBJ2-1 and V is TRBV10-1, with a possible D match to TRBD1 (7 bases). V was shortened by 6 bases and J by 7 bases, with 13 bases between the two germline ends. This CDR3 is 13 amino acids long. CDR1 and CDR2 from the germline V gene are WNHNN and SYGVQD (reference sequence). CDR3 in amino acids: CASSPGGGNEQFF. CDR3 bases: TGCGCCAGCAGCCCAGGGGGAGGAAATGAGCAGTTCTTC.

This chain uses TRBV2 with TRBJ2-2, with D perhaps matching TRBD1 (6 bases). This CDR3 is 15 amino acids long. The germline V and J ends were trimmed by 7 bases and 4 bases, with 16 bases remaining between them. The germline gives CDR1 SNHLY, CDR2 FYNNEI. CDR3 coding DNA: TGTGCCAGCACCAACAGGGCGCAGGGCACCGGGGAGCTGTTTTTT. This gives the protein CASTNRAQGTGELFF.

The V call is TRBV2, the J call TRBJ2-2; D is undetermined. V dropped 7 bases and J dropped 7 bases, with 13 bases sitting between them. This CDR3 is built from 13 residues. Germline assignment: CDR1 SNHLY and CDR2 FYNNEI. Here the CDR3 DNA reads TGTGCCAGCACAGATTGGCGGAACGGGGAGCTGTTTTTT. Translation: CASTDWRNGELFF. The entire variable domain, with the rest obtained from reference TRBV2 and TRBJ2-2, is as follows: EPEVTQTPSHQVTQMGQEVILRCVPISNHLYFYWYRQILGQKVEFLVSFYNNEISEKSEIFDDQFSVERPDGSNFTLKIRSTKLEDSAMYFCASTDWRNGELFFGEGSRLTVL.

This chain uses TRBV19 with TRBJ1-5; D possibly corresponds to TRBD1 (5 bases). The CDR3 extends over 13 amino acids. V lost 6 bases, J lost 3 bases, and 9 bases lay in between. Per germline, CDR1 LNHDA and CDR2 SQIVND (reference sequence). CDR3 nucleotides: TGTGCCAGTAGCGTACAGGACAATCAGCCCCAGCATTTT. Translation: CASSVQDNQPQHF.

The V and J genes are TRBV9 and TRBJ1-2; D ambiguous. CDR3 size: 13 residues. Germline loops: CDR1 SGDLS, CDR2 YYNGEE. V dropped 4 bases and J dropped 0 bases, with 7 bases sitting between them. For the CDR3, the DNA is TGTGCCAGCAGCCCTCAGGCTAACTATGGCTACACCTTC. Translating it yields CASSPQANYGYTF.

This sequence joins TRBV4-2 and TRBJ1-6; D ambiguous. This CDR3 region has 13 residues. Germline CDR1 LGHNA, CDR2 YNFKEQ. Trimming left V 0 bases short and J 10 bases short, with 7 bases between. CDR3 in amino acids: CASSQDTGSPLHF. Written as DNA, the CDR3 is TGTGCCAGCAGCCAAGACACGGGGTCACCCCTCCACTTT.

The V gene is TRBV24-1, the J gene TRBJ2-5; D may be TRBD1 (5 bases). Trimming left V 2 bases short and J 3 bases short, with 12 bases between. The CDR3 has 15 amino acids. Germline assignment: CDR1 KGHDR and CDR2 SFDVKD. CDR3 DNA sequence: TGTGCCACCAGTGATTCGAGGCAGGGTAAAGAGACCCAGTACTTC. This codes for CATSDSRQGKETQYF.

This clone was detected a few times. This chain connects TRBV5-1 to TRBJ1-1; D perhaps matches TRBD1 (5 bases). There are 15 residues in the CDR3. Germline V lookup: CDR1 SGHRS, CDR2 YFSETQ. V was trimmed by 4 bases and J by 1 base, leaving 14 bases between them. In nucleotides, the CDR3 is TGCGCCAGCAGCCCAAGAGCGGGGGGGAACACTGAAGCTTTCTTT. Residues: CASSPRAGGNTEAFF.

V and J are TRBV5-1 and TRBJ2-1; TRBD1 is a possible D gene (5 bases). The V and J ends lost 4 bases and 9 bases respectively, with 14 bases between them. CDR1 and CDR2 from the germline V gene are SGHRS and YFSETQ. The CDR3 is 13 residues long. CDR3 protein: CASSPQDKGEQFF. Here the CDR3 DNA reads TGCGCCAGCAGCCCGCAGGACAAGGGTGAGCAGTTCTTC.

J is TRBJ1-1 and V is TRBV3-1 (or the pseudogene TRBV3-2); TRBD1 matches at 7 bases. Germline assignment: CDR1 LGHDT and CDR2 YNNKEL (reference sequence). The CDR3 extends over 14 amino acids. V shed 1 base, J shed 8 bases, and the junction held 7 bases outside the gene matches. The CDR3 DNA reads as TGTGCCAGCAGCCAAGGCAGGGGGATCGGGGAAGCTTTCTTT. Protein sequence: CASSQGRGIGEAFF.

The genes are TRBV27 and TRBJ1-6, with D hard to call. V gave up 3 bases and J gave up 8 bases, with 8 bases separating them. The germline V gene encodes CDR1 MNHEY and CDR2 SMNVEV (reference sequence). The CDR3 contains 13 residues. The CDR3, as DNA: TGTGCCAGCAGTTTCCGGGATTATTCACCCCTCCACTTT. It specifies CASSFRDYSPLHF.

This rearrangement joins TRBV3-1 (or the pseudogene TRBV3-2) to TRBJ1-2; 7 bases align to TRBD1. The J segment lost 7 bases and the V segment lost 1 base, leaving 12 bases of the junction unmatched. Germline-derived CDR1 and CDR2 are LGHDT and YNNKEL (reference sequence). CDR3 length: 16 amino acids. The CDR3 reads CASSQAGQPGRRGYTF. CDR3 coding DNA: TGTGCCAGCAGCCAAGCGGGACAGCCCGGCCGCCGTGGCTACACCTTC.

The table lists this clone with a count of one. The genes are TRBV12-3 or TRBV12-4 and TRBJ2-7, with D hard to call. The CDR3 totals 12 residues. The V end lost 7 bases, the J end lost 4 bases, and 11 bases lay between the germline ends. The CDR3 DNA reads TGTGCCAGCACCTCTCGGAGTTACGAGCAGTACTTC. Amino acid sequence: CASTSRSYEQYF.